This T cell receptor (beta chain) was found in a study of blood T cell repertoires in COVID-19. TCRdb keeps only in-frame clones here, not all; method: immunoSEQ multiplex PCR. The sample shows about 190,000 clones, around 88% of them seen only once. Ages ranged from about 18 to 89 years, with residence in about 24 US areas. Clinical history as reported by participants underpinned cohort assignment. Trimming took 0 bases from V and 1 from J, leaving 7 bases between them. Per germline, CDR1 SGHTA and CDR2 FQGNSA. CDR3 length equals 14 residues. Sequencing was done on a sample of PBMCs or T cells enriched from blood (not recorded which). The receptor's source is a woman aged 25 to 39 who had recovered from COVID-19. The chain couples TRBV7-2 to TRBJ2-7; a weak D match, TRBD1 (6 bases). The CDR3 protein is CASSLATGSYEQYF. CDR3 bases: TGTGCCAGCAGCTTAGCGACAGGTTCCTACGAGCAGTACTTC.